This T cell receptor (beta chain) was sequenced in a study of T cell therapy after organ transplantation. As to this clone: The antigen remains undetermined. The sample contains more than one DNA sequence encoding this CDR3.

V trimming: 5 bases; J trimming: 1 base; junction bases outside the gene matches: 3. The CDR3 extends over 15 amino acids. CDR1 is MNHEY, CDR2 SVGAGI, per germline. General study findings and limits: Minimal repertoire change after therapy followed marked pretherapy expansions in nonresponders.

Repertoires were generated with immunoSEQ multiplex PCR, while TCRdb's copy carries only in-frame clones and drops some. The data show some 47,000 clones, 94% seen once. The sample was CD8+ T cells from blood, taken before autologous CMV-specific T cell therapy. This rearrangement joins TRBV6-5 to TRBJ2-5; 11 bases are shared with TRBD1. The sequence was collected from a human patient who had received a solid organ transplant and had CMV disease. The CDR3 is CASSRTGGIQETQYF. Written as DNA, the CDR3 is TGTGCCAGCAGTCGGACAGGGGGCATCCAAGAGACCCAGTACTTC.